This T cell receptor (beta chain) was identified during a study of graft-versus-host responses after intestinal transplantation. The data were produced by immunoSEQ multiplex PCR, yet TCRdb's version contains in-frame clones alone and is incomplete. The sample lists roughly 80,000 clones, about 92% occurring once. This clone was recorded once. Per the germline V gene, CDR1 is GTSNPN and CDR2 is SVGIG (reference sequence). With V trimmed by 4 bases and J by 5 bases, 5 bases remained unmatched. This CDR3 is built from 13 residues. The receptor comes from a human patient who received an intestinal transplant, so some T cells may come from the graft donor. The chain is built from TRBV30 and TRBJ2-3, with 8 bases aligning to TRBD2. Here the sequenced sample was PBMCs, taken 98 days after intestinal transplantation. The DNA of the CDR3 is TGTGCCTGGACTGCGGGAGGCCAAGATACGCAGTATTTT. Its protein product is CAWTAGGQDTQYF.